This TCR beta chain stems from a study of cytomegalovirus exposure and HLA in healthy donors. Germline CDR1 MNHNS, CDR2 SASEGT. The ends lost 5 bases at V and 9 bases at J; junction bases unmatched: 9. This CDR3 contains 14 residues. Clones were read by immunoSEQ multiplex PCR, and TCRdb kept only the in-frame ones, dropping some. The data hold 150,000 or so clones, with approximately 90% observed a single time. Source material: PBMCs. The rearrangement uses TRBV6-1 and TRBJ1-5; 8 bases agree with TRBD1. This clonotype was sampled from a woman aged 25 to 45 in good health and CMV-seronegative. CDR3 residues: CASSTRTGNGPQHF. In DNA form, the CDR3 reads TGTGCCAGCAGTACCCGGACAGGGAATGGGCCCCAGCATTTT.